This T cell receptor beta chain was observed in a study of blood T cell repertoires in COVID-19. Overall study: T cells, B-cell-depleted T cells, or PBMCs supplied cDNA or gDNA.

CDR3 length: 15 amino acids. CDR1 is SNHLY, CDR2 FYNNEI, per germline. Trimming pared 7 bases from V and 6 bases from J, leaving 18 bases between. Profiling relied on immunoSEQ multiplex PCR, and the TCRdb table lists in-frame clones only, not all of them. The sample comprises about 190,000 clones, 90% of which are singletons, and 0.62% rests with the top ten. The specimen was peripheral blood. The sequence came from a man aged 50 to 60 with acute or convalescent COVID-19. This chain uses TRBV2 with TRBJ2-2; no definite D call. CDR3 in amino acids: CASTRGGSWSGELFF. The DNA of the CDR3 is TGTGCCAGCACGCGCGGTGGCTCGTGGTCCGGGGAGCTGTTTTTT.